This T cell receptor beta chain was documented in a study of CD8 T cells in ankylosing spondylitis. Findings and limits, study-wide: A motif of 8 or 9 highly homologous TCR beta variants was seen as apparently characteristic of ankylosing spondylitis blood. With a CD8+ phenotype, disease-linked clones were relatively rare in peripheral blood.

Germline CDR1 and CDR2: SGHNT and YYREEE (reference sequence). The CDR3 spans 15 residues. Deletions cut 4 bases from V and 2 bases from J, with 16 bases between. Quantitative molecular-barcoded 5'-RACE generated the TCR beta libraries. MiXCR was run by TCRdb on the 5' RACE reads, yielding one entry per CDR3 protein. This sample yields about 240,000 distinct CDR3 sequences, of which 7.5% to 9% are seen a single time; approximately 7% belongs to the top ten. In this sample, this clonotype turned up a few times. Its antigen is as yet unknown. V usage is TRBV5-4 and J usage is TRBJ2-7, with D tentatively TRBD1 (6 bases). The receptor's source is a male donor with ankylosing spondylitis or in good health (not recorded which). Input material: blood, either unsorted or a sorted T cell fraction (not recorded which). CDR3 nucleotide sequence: TGTGCCAGCAGCCCGGACAGACCCTCGACCTACGAGCAGTACTTC. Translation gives CASSPDRPSTYEQYF.